One sample yielded the 27 T cell receptor beta chains listed below, sequenced in a study of spatial heterogeneity in lung cancer. Findings and limits, study-wide: Tumors with more nonsynonymous mutations had more expanded intratumoral alpha and beta TCRs.

TCRdb passed the 5' RACE reads through MiXCR, listing each CDR3 protein once. The data show around 4,100 distinct CDR3 sequences, with about 9% seen just once and under 30% held by the top ten. These receptors are not linked to any known antigen. Time point reported: sample taken at primary tumor resection. The sequencing used lung tumor tissue, collected at surgery. The receptor source for this set is a male donor with early-stage non-small cell lung cancer.

This clonotype was seen at least ten times. A library prepared for alpha chains yielded this beta chain as an off-target read; its size is of little meaning. This rearrangement joins TRBV14 to TRBJ2-7; 8 positions match TRBD1. This CDR3 has 14 residues. J lost 6 bases, V lost 1 base, and 5 bases had no gene match. The germline V gene encodes CDR1 SGHDN and CDR2 FVKESK. Here the CDR3 reads CASSQGSTGAEQYF. As DNA, the CDR3 is TGTGCCAGCAGCCAAGGCTCGACAGGGGCCGAGCAGTACTTC. Full variable domain (outside the CDR3, taken from reference TRBV14 and TRBJ2-7): EAGVTQFPSHSVIEKGQTVTLRCDPISGHDNLYWYRRVMGKEIKFLLHFVKESKQDESGMPNNRFLAERTGGTYSTLKVQPAELEDSGVYFCASSQGSTGAEQYFGPGTRLTVT.

About this clonotype: This beta chain came through as a stray read in a library set up for alpha chains, and its size says little. The rearrangement joins TRBV4-3 to TRBJ2-1, with 10 bases fitting TRBD2. The CDR3 spans 14 residues. Germline V CDR1 and CDR2: LGHNA, YSLEER. The V gene end was trimmed by 0 bases and the J gene end by 10 bases; junction bases not matched to a gene: 3. CDR3 nucleotides: TGCGCCAGCAGCCAAGAGACTAGCGGGCTAGAGCAGTTCTTC. It encodes CASSQETSGLEQFF.

On this clonotype itself: Within a library made for alpha chains, this beta chain is off target, and its count is uninformative. The gene calls are TRBV5-4 and TRBJ2-1, with 8 bases lining up with TRBD1. Germline loops: CDR1 SGHNT, CDR2 YYREEE (reference sequence). V lost 0 bases and J lost 0; bases outside the gene matches: 2. The CDR3 sequence is 16 residues long. This chain's CDR3 is CASSLDRGSSYNEQFF. Here the CDR3 DNA reads TGTGCCAGCAGCTTGGACAGGGGGAGCTCCTACAATGAGCAGTTCTTC. The complete variable domain, with remaining parts taken from reference TRBV5-4 and TRBJ2-1, reads ETGVTQSPTHLIKTRGQQVTLRCSSQSGHNTVSWYQQALGQGPQFIFQYYREEENGRGNFPPRFSGLQFPNYSSELNVNALELDDSALYLCASSLDRGSSYNEQFFGPGTRLTVL.

By share, this clonotype ranks as medium-sized. Because the library targeted alpha chains, this beta chain is an off-target read whose size means little. This chain connects TRBV30 to TRBJ1-2; D uncertain. Trimming cost V 2 bases and J 7 bases, with 11 bases left between them. The CDR3 covers 12 residues. Looked up from germline, CDR1 is GTSNPN and CDR2 is SVGIG (reference sequence). The CDR3 coding sequence is TGTGCCTGGAGTCTCGGGATTAGTGGCTACACCTTC. It encodes CAWSLGISGYTF.

This clonotype is medium-sized (0.01 to 0.1%). For a library built for alpha chains, this beta chain is a stray read; little rests on its size. The rearrangement links TRBV29-1 to TRBJ2-2; D remains unclear. Germline V CDR1 and CDR2: SQVTM, ANQGSEA. Trimming removed 7 bases from V and 3 bases from J, with 12 bases in between. The CDR3 has 13 amino acids. The CDR3 DNA reads TGCAGCGGCCGCAATAGACACACCGGGGAGCTGTTTTTT. Translated, it gives CSGRNRHTGELFF.

Note on this clonotype: Since it is a stray read in a library aimed at alpha chains, this beta chain has a size that is not meaningful. The J gene is TRBJ2-1, the V gene TRBV20-1, with D possibly TRBD1 on 7 matching bases. V was shortened by 6 bases and J by 6 bases, with 21 bases between the two germline ends. Germline V gives CDR1 DFQATT, CDR2 SNEGSKA (reference sequence). This CDR3 spans 15 amino acids. CDR3: CSARGVSRGGNEQFF. CDR3 nucleotide sequence: TGCAGTGCCAGGGGGGTTAGCCGGGGTGGCAATGAGCAGTTCTTC.

This clonotype counts as medium-sized. This beta chain represents an off-target read in a library built for alpha chains; its size is of limited meaning. The chain couples TRBV7-9 to TRBJ2-7, with TRBD1 matching over 10 bases. The CDR3 loop spans 16 amino acids. V shed 2 bases and J 4 bases; nucleotides not matched to a gene: 8. Germline V gives CDR1 SEHNR, CDR2 FQNEAQ (reference sequence). The CDR3 DNA reads TGTGCCAGCAGCTTACCGACCAGGGACAGGGGATACGAGCAGTACTTC. It encodes CASSLPTRDRGYEQYF.

This clonotype is medium-sized. This beta chain is a stray read from a library made for alpha chains; its abundance is not meaningful. The chain uses TRBV7-2 and TRBJ2-5; the match to TRBD1 covers 8 bases. The CDR3 is made up of 14 amino acids. Losses at the gene ends were 4 bases for V and 7 bases for J; bases not matched to a gene: 8. Per the germline V gene, CDR1 is SGHTA and CDR2 is FQGNSA. CDR3 loop: CASSWDRWSGTQYF. The CDR3 DNA follows: TGTGCCAGCAGCTGGGACAGGTGGTCCGGGACCCAGTACTTC.

In its sample, this clonotype was seen a few times. This beta chain is an off-target read within a library intended for alpha chains, so its frequency means little. The V and J genes are TRBV28 and TRBJ2-2; D unresolved. Germline V lookup: CDR1 MDHEN, CDR2 SYDVKM. V shed 2 bases and J shed 6 bases, with 13 bases lying between them. This CDR3 has 15 residues. The CDR3 sequence is CASSLIKGFSGELFF. Written as DNA, the CDR3 is TGTGCCAGCAGTTTAATTAAAGGGTTCTCCGGGGAGCTGTTTTTT.

Sample share makes this clonotype medium-sized. This beta chain came through as a stray read in a library set up for alpha chains, and its size says little. In DNA form, the CDR3 reads TGTGCCAGTAGTAAGTCCGGGACAGGGGATCAGCCCCAGCATTTT. Amino acids: CASSKSGTGDQPQHF. The genes are TRBV19 and TRBJ1-5; 10 bases are a match to TRBD1. Losses at the gene ends were 4 bases for V and 5 bases for J; bases not matched to a gene: 5. The CDR3 sequence is 15 residues long. The V gene's germline CDR1 is LNHDA and CDR2 SQIVND (reference sequence).

By its share, this clonotype is medium-sized (0.01 to 0.1%). This beta chain turned up in a library designed for alpha chains; as an off-target read, its abundance says little. V is TRBV27 and J is TRBJ2-2; 10 bases line up with TRBD1. The V gene end was trimmed by 6 bases and the J gene end by 7 bases; junction bases not matched to a gene: 5. The CDR3 loop spans 14 amino acids. Germline CDR1 MNHEY, CDR2 SMNVEV (reference sequence). In DNA form, the CDR3 reads TGTGCCAGCAGAAGACAGGGGGCGGACGGGGAGCTGTTTTTT. Translation gives CASRRQGADGELFF.

Comment on this clonotype: The library was designed around alpha chains, so this beta chain is a stray read whose abundance carries little weight. The V and J genes are TRBV5-5 and TRBJ2-5, with 10 bases identical to TRBD1. V lost 0 bases, J lost 5 bases, and 7 bases stayed unmatched. The CDR3 is 16 amino acids. Germline lookup yields CDR1 SGHKS and CDR2 YYEKEE (reference sequence). The CDR3 coding sequence is TGTGCCAGCAGCTTGGTGACAGGGGGCGAATTGGAGACCCAGTACTTC. Translated, it gives CASSLVTGGELETQYF.

By sample fraction, this clonotype is medium-sized. The library was designed around alpha chains, so this beta chain is a stray read whose abundance carries little weight. The V call is TRBV2, the J call TRBJ2-7; D may correspond to TRBD1 or TRBD2 (6 bases each). The CDR3 consists of 13 residues. Trimming pared 4 bases from V and 6 bases from J, leaving 13 bases between. Germline V gene data show CDR1 as SNHLY and CDR2 as FYNNEI. The DNA of the CDR3 is TGTGCCAGCAGTGGGTCAGGGGAGGTCGAGCAGTACTTC. This encodes CASSGSGEVEQYF.

This clonotype rates as medium-sized. Being off target in a library aimed at alpha chains, this beta chain has a size of little meaning. In nucleotides, the CDR3 is TGTGCCAGCAGCCATAGACAGCAGCAAGAGACCCAGTACTTC. It yields the protein CASSHRQQQETQYF. The chain is built from TRBV9 and TRBJ2-5; D perhaps matches TRBD1 (5 bases). The germline V gene encodes CDR1 SGDLS and CDR2 YYNGEE. This CDR3 comprises 14 residues. Between the trimmed V and J ends, which lost 4 bases and 2 bases, there was a span of 12 bases.

This clonotype was observed a few times. This beta chain represents an off-target read in a library built for alpha chains; its size is of limited meaning. V is TRBV7-2 and J is TRBJ2-3; D gene unclear. CDR3 length equals 14 residues. The germline V and J ends were trimmed by 1 base and 0 bases, with 5 bases remaining between them. Germline V gives CDR1 SGHTA, CDR2 FQGNSA. CDR3 DNA sequence: TGTGCCAGCAGCTTAGACAGTAGCACAGATACGCAGTATTTT. Protein sequence: CASSLDSSTDTQYF.

This clonotype has ten or more counts. Little can be read into the size of this beta chain, an off-target read in a library designed for alpha chains. This chain links TRBV3-1 with TRBJ2-7; 10 nucleotides align to TRBD2. This CDR3 has 17 amino acids. CDR1 LGHDT and CDR2 YNNKEL come from the germline V gene (reference sequence). V trimming: 0 bases; J trimming: 4 bases; junction bases outside the gene matches: 9. The CDR3 sequence: CASSQEGLAGVWYEQYF. CDR3 DNA: TGTGCCAGCAGCCAAGAGGGTCTAGCGGGAGTTTGGTACGAGCAGTACTTC.

Points on this clonotype: Since it is a stray read in a library aimed at alpha chains, this beta chain has a size that is not meaningful. The rearrangement joins TRBV14 to TRBJ1-6; D gene uncertain. Trimming pared 1 base from V and 3 bases from J, leaving 4 bases between. Per germline, CDR1 SGHDN and CDR2 FVKESK. The CDR3 spans 14 residues. The CDR3 DNA sequence: TGTGCCAGCAGCCAAGGGGTCTATAATTCACCCCTCCACTTT. Translated: CASSQGVYNSPLHF.

Concerning this clonotype: A much more abundant neighbour one base away suggests this may be a read error. This beta chain represents an off-target read in a library built for alpha chains; its size is of limited meaning. The chain combines TRBV7-9 with TRBJ2-1; D is possibly TRBD2 (5 bases). Trimming took 3 bases from V and 8 from J, leaving 11 bases between them. Germline V gene lookup returns CDR1 SEHNR and CDR2 FQNEAQ (reference sequence). This CDR3 comprises 13 residues. This chain's CDR3 is CASSFEGADEQFF. The CDR3 DNA reads TGTGCCAGCAGCTTCGAGGGAGCGGATGAGCAGTTCTTC.

By frequency in the sample, this clonotype is medium-sized. With the library built for alpha chains, this beta chain is off target and its frequency is not meaningful. The chain links TRBV4-2 to TRBJ1-1; 10 bases map to TRBD1. This CDR3 is built from 17 residues. CDR1 is LGHNA, CDR2 YNFKEQ, per germline. Trimming cost V 4 bases and J 10 bases; bases outside gene matches: 18. DNA of the CDR3: TGTGCCAGCAGCCCAGGGACAGGGGAAGTTTTTTTGGGCGGAGCTTTCTTT. It encodes CASSPGTGEVFLGGAFF.

This clonotype was seen ten or more times. This beta chain is an unintended read in a library built for alpha chains; its size means little. V usage is TRBV20-1 and J usage is TRBJ2-5, with 7 bases that match TRBD1. Germline values: CDR1 DFQATT, CDR2 SNEGSKA (reference sequence). Losses at the gene ends were 1 base for V and 4 bases for J; bases not matched to a gene: 6. This CDR3 comprises 14 residues. CDR3 sequence reads: CSARVEQGLETQYF. The CDR3 nucleotides are TGCAGTGCTAGAGTGGAACAGGGGTTAGAGACCCAGTACTTC.

On this clonotype itself: The size of this beta chain means little, since it is a stray read in a library made for alpha chains. The gene calls are TRBV28 and TRBJ2-7; 8 bases are a match to TRBD2. V shed 5 bases and J 5 bases; nucleotides not matched to a gene: 17. CDR1 MDHEN and CDR2 SYDVKM come from the germline V gene. The CDR3 contains 17 residues. The CDR3 sequence: CASSPDRGSGRQDEQYF. Here the CDR3 DNA reads TGTGCCAGCAGTCCCGACCGGGGGAGCGGGAGACAGGACGAGCAGTACTTC.

A remark on this clonotype: In a library made to pick up alpha chains, this beta chain is a stray read with a size that means little. This chain connects TRBV30 to TRBJ2-3, with TRBD2 matching over 7 bases. The CDR3 length is 12 residues. V gave up 1 base and J gave up 14 bases; unmatched junction bases: 9. Germline CDR1 and CDR2: GTSNPN and SVGIG (reference sequence). The CDR3 region has the DNA TGTGCCTGGAGTGACCGGGAGGCCCTTGTGTATTTT. Its protein is CAWSDREALVYF.

This clonotype is judged medium-sized. Being off target in a library aimed at alpha chains, this beta chain has a size of little meaning. The rearrangement joins TRBV28 to TRBJ1-4, with D perhaps TRBD1 (6 bases). The CDR3 length is 13 residues. The germline gives CDR1 MDHEN, CDR2 SYDVKM. Trimming cost V 5 bases and J 8 bases, with 12 bases left between them. CDR3 sequence: CASSRQGREKLFF. The CDR3 nucleotides are TGTGCCAGCAGTCGGCAGGGGAGGGAAAAACTGTTTTTT.

This clonotype is labeled as medium-sized. Little can be read into the size of this beta chain, an off-target read in a library designed for alpha chains. V gene TRBV30 combines with J gene TRBJ2-5; either TRBD1 or TRBD2 may fit D (5 bases each). Germline lookup yields CDR1 GTSNPN and CDR2 SVGIG (reference sequence). There are 12 residues in the CDR3. V dropped 2 bases and J dropped 5 bases, with 9 bases sitting between them. The DNA of the CDR3 is TGTGCCTGGAGTTCTGAGGGGGAGACCCAGTACTTC. Amino acids: CAWSSEGETQYF.

Concerning this clonotype itself: For a library built for alpha chains, this beta chain is a stray read; little rests on its size. The chain couples TRBV27 to TRBJ1-4, with 7 positions matching TRBD1. V trimming: 5 bases; J trimming: 4 bases; junction bases outside the gene matches: 7. The CDR3 length is 15 residues. Germline CDR1 and CDR2: MNHEY and SMNVEV (reference sequence). The CDR3 loop reads CASSPRQGRNEKLFF. The CDR3 DNA follows: TGTGCCAGCAGTCCCAGACAGGGCCGTAATGAAAAACTGTTTTTT. Combining the CDR3 with reference TRBV27 and TRBJ1-4 gives the whole variable domain EAQVTQNPRYLITVTGKKLTVTCSQNMNHEYMSWYRQDPGLGLRQIYYSMNVEVTDKGDVPEGYKVSRKEKRNFPLILESPSPNQTSLYFCASSPRQGRNEKLFFGSGTQLSVL.

Notes on this clonotype: This beta chain was picked up by a library intended for alpha chains and is off target, so its count carries little meaning. The chain carries TRBV5-1 and TRBJ2-7; D possibly corresponds to TRBD1 (5 bases). The CDR3 length is 14 residues. Per germline, CDR1 SGHRS and CDR2 YFSETQ. Trimming cost V 0 bases and J 4 bases, with 11 bases left between them. CDR3 amino acids: CASSLVGARYEQYF. CDR3 DNA: TGCGCCAGCAGCTTGGTAGGGGCGCGGTACGAGCAGTACTTC.

About this clonotype itself: As an off-target read in a library built for alpha chains, this beta chain has a frequency of little significance. The chain carries TRBV4-3 and TRBJ2-7; TRBD1 matches at 7 bases. The germline CDR1 and CDR2 sequences are LGHNA and YSLEER. The CDR3 totals 14 residues. Losses at the gene ends were 0 bases for V and 6 bases for J; bases not matched to a gene: 5. CDR3 bases: TGCGCCAGCAGCCAAGATCTAGGGGGCGGCGAGCAGTACTTC. Translation gives CASSQDLGGGEQYF.